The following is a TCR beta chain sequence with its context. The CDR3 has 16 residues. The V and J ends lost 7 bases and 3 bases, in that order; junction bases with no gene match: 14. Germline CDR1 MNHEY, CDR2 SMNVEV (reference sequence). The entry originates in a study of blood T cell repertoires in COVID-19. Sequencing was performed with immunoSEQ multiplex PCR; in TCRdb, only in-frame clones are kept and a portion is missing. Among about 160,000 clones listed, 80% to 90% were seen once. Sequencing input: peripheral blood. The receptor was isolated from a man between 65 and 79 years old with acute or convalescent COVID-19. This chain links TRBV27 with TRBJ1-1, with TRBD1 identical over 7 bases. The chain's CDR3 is CASKLTGIIGDTEAFF. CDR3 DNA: TGTGCCAGCAAATTGACAGGGATCATTGGGGACACTGAAGCTTTCTTT.